The 10 T cell receptor beta chains below were found in one sample sequenced in a study of cytomegalovirus exposure and HLA in healthy donors. Use of 60 Vbeta and 13 Jbeta primers characterized the PCR. Sequenced by immunoSEQ multiplex PCR; TCRdb stores in-frame clones only, minus some. The sample records fewer than 110,000 clones, less than 85% being singletons. Input material: PBMCs. The receptors stem from a woman aged 40 to 50 in good health and CMV-seropositive.

The V call is TRBV2, the J call TRBJ2-2; D is unresolved. V was pared by 5 bases and J by 1 base, with 14 bases between. This CDR3 is 16 amino acids long. Germline V gives CDR1 SNHLY, CDR2 FYNNEI. CDR3 region: CASSLDRTRNTGELFF. CDR3 coding DNA: TGTGCCAGCAGTCTAGACCGTACACGGAACACCGGGGAGCTGTTTTTT.

V usage is TRBV18 and J usage is TRBJ1-1; D call uncertain. Deletions cut 3 bases from V and 1 base from J, with 15 bases between. Germline-derived CDR1 and CDR2 are KGHSH and LQKENI. The CDR3 sequence is 16 residues long. Written as DNA, the CDR3 is TGTGCCAGCTCACCTATGCATGAGTTAGCGAACACTGAAGCTTTCTTT. Residues: CASSPMHELANTEAFF.

A single count supports this clone. The chain links TRBV2 to TRBJ1-5, with D tentatively TRBD1 (5 bases). Germline assignment: CDR1 SNHLY and CDR2 FYNNEI. Trimming stripped 0 bases from V and 5 bases from J, with 8 bases between. This CDR3 has 14 residues. CDR3 DNA sequence: TGTGCCAGCAGTGAAGCAACGACAGATCAGCCCCAGCATTTT. It encodes CASSEATTDQPQHF. Complete variable domain (other parts from reference TRBV2 and TRBJ1-5): EPEVTQTPSHQVTQMGQEVILRCVPISNHLYFYWYRQILGQKVEFLVSFYNNEISEKSEIFDDQFSVERPDGSNFTLKIRSTKLEDSAMYFCASSEATTDQPQHFGDGTRLSIL.

CDR3 DNA: TGTGCCAGCAGCACGGGACAGGGACGCGAAAAACTGTTTTTT. The encoded protein is CASSTGQGREKLFF. The chain couples TRBV5-4 to TRBJ1-4; 9 bases agree with TRBD1. The CDR3 contains 14 residues. The ends lost 4 bases at V and 8 bases at J; junction bases unmatched: 6. Looked up from germline, CDR1 is SGHNT and CDR2 is YYREEE (reference sequence).

The genes are TRBV5-4 and TRBJ1-1; 8 bases map to TRBD1. CDR1 and CDR2 (germline): SGHNT, YYREEE (reference sequence). The CDR3 has 15 amino acids. The ends lost 0 bases at V and 5 bases at J; junction bases unmatched: 6. CDR3 region: CASSLDRGLRTEAFF. CDR3 nucleotides: TGTGCCAGCAGCTTGGACAGGGGGTTGAGGACTGAAGCTTTCTTT. The variable domain in full, with the rest retrieved from reference TRBV5-4 and TRBJ1-1, is ETGVTQSPTHLIKTRGQQVTLRCSSQSGHNTVSWYQQALGQGPQFIFQYYREEENGRGNFPPRFSGLQFPNYSSELNVNALELDDSALYLCASSLDRGLRTEAFFGQGTRLTVV.

J is TRBJ1-1 and V is TRBV5-6, with 10 bases lining up with TRBD1. From germline, CDR1 is SGHDT and CDR2 YYEEEE. Trimming at V came to 5 bases and at J to 6 bases, leaving 10 bases not matched to a gene. The length of the CDR3 is 15 residues. The DNA of the CDR3 is TGTGCCAGCAGTTCCGGACAGGGGGAAGGCTCTGAAGCTTTCTTT. Amino acids: CASSSGQGEGSEAFF.

The chain joins TRBV30 to TRBJ1-4; no clear D. V lost 2 bases and J 6 bases, leaving 13 bases between the germline ends. Per the germline V gene, CDR1 is GTSNPN and CDR2 is SVGIG (reference sequence). The CDR3 runs to 14 residues. CDR3 DNA sequence: TGTGCCTGGAGTACCGGGTCCCGGGATGAAAAACTGTTTTTT. This encodes CAWSTGSRDEKLFF.

The chain recombines TRBV6-6 with TRBJ1-2; D ambiguous. CDR3 length equals 15 residues. In germline, CDR1 is MNHNY, CDR2 SVGAGI (reference sequence). V lost 0 bases, J lost 0 bases, and 8 bases lay in between. In DNA, the CDR3 is TGTGCCAGCAGTTACTCCCGAGAATCTAACTATGGCTACACCTTC. This gives the protein CASSYSRESNYGYTF.

This clone was counted a few times. This chain connects TRBV7-2 to TRBJ2-7, with D perhaps TRBD2 (6 bases). V lost 1 base to trimming and J lost 6 bases, with 16 bases between them. Looked up from germline, CDR1 is SGHTA and CDR2 is FQGNSA. CDR3 length: 15 amino acids. The DNA of the CDR3 is TGTGCCAGCAGCTTAGGGTCCCGGGTCGGGAGCGAGCAGTACTTC. It specifies CASSLGSRVGSEQYF. The complete variable domain, with remaining parts taken from reference TRBV7-2 and TRBJ2-7, reads GAGVSQSPSNKVTEKGKDVELRCDPISGHTALYWYRQSLGQGLEFLIYFQGNSAPDKSGLPSDRFSAERTGGSVSTLTIQRTQQEDSAVYLCASSLGSRVGSEQYFGPGTRLTVT.

This chain uses TRBV7-6 with TRBJ2-7; tentatively, D is TRBD1 (5 bases). V lost 5 bases and J 9 bases, leaving 17 bases between the germline ends. Germline V gives CDR1 SGHVS, CDR2 FNYEAQ. The CDR3 is 13 amino acids. For the CDR3, the DNA is TGTGCCAGCAGCCCCGACCCCAACAGGCCGCAGTACTTC. Its translation is CASSPDPNRPQYF.